The entry that follows covers one T cell receptor (beta chain) sequence. What it binds is not known. This specimen includes other DNA sequences encoding the same CDR3. This table comes from immunoSEQ multiplex PCR, and its TCRdb copy is limited to in-frame clones, with some not included. In the table there are 2 million to 2.5 million clones, about 95% of which are singletons. The naive CD8 population came from CD45RO-negative cells selected for CCR7, without terminally differentiated effector memory CD45RA+ cells. The sample is drawn from a study of shared clonotypes between healthy human individuals. The study, taken as a whole, reports: The low donor count limited represented genetic and exposure-history diversity. Tissue TCR repertoires likely differ from these blood-only repertoires.

Germline assignment: CDR1 MNHEY and CDR2 SMNVEV (reference sequence). This CDR3 contains 14 residues. The V and J ends lost 4 bases and 1 base respectively, with 11 bases between them. V and J are TRBV27 and TRBJ2-7, with D possibly TRBD1 on 6 matching bases. This TCR came from a man younger than 35 in good health. Material for sequencing was naive CD8+ T cells sorted from blood. CDR3 sequence: CASSSWTESYEQYF. The CDR3 DNA follows: TGTGCCAGCAGTTCCTGGACAGAATCCTACGAGCAGTACTTC.